This TCR beta chain was obtained from a study of early T cells in non-severe SARS-CoV-2 infection. Overall study context: Sequencing of bulk RNA from unsorted whole blood was done, without chain pairing. The study's findings and limits: Missing private and CD4 specificities, VDJdb matching favored anti-spike CD8 responses.

This clonotype was observed many times. What it binds is unknown. Germline trimming cut 7 bases from V and 5 bases from J; bases unmatched to any gene: 2. Germline V lookup: CDR1 LNHDA, CDR2 SQIVND (reference sequence). This CDR3 has 11 amino acids. Individual cDNA molecules each received unique molecular identifiers attached to them. Via MiXCR, TCRdb re-called the 5' RACE reads, giving one row per CDR3 protein. The sample records nearly 80,000 distinct CDR3 sequences, around 13% being singletons. The chain combines TRBV19 with TRBJ2-7; TRBD2 matches at 7 bases. The sequence was collected from an adult who was a healthcare worker with PCR-confirmed SARS-CoV-2 infection or an uninfected control (not recorded which). Sequencing was performed on whole blood. In nucleotides, the CDR3 is TGTGCCAGTACCGGGGGGAACGAGCAGTACTTC. Its translation is CASTGGNEQYF.